The present TCR beta chain was sequenced within a study of blood T cell repertoires in COVID-19. About the research overall: Some COVID-19 samples were acute and others convalescent; all came from the United States, Italy and Spain. PBMCs, B-cell-depleted T cells, or T cells were the source of the cDNA or gDNA that made up the material.

In the source study's methods: It was from reference gene primer amplification that nucleated cell counts were estimated. Repertoires were generated with immunoSEQ multiplex PCR, while TCRdb's copy carries only in-frame clones and drops some. For V, J and clone size, that table is used; D and trimming come from the DNA. The sample records about 240,000 clones, 70% to 90% being singletons. CDR1 is MNHEY, CDR2 SVGAGI, per germline. Trimming cost V 5 bases and J 0 bases, with 7 bases left between them. This CDR3 has 13 residues. Participants were aged roughly 18 to 90 years from around 25 US areas. The sample comprised PBMCs or T cells enriched from blood (not recorded which). The chain has TRBV6-5 and TRBJ1-2; D is undetermined. The receptor comes from a woman in her 40s with acute COVID-19. CDR3 sequence: CASSRTPNYGYTF. In DNA form, the CDR3 reads TGTGCCAGCAGTAGAACTCCTAACTATGGCTACACCTTC.